The 30 T cell receptor beta chains below all came from one sample that was sequenced in a study of blood T cell repertoires in COVID-19. The protocol was immunoSEQ multiplex PCR, while the TCRdb copy is restricted to in-frame clones and leaves out a portion. The sample includes roughly 160,000 clones, roughly 87% of them seen just once. The specimen sequenced was peripheral blood. Receptors originate from a woman aged 55 to 70 who had recovered from COVID-19.

The V call is TRBV4-1, the J call TRBJ1-2, with TRBD1 matching 9 bases. V shed 1 base, J shed 6 bases, and the junction held 6 bases outside the gene matches. Looked up from germline, CDR1 is MGHRA and CDR2 is YSYEKL. This CDR3 spans 15 amino acids. This CDR3 reads CASSQGGQGVNGYTF. The CDR3 coding sequence is TGCGCCAGCAGCCAAGGGGGACAGGGCGTAAATGGCTACACCTTC.

This chain's CDR3 is CASSPRRTSGVETQYF. The CDR3 nucleotides read TGTGCCAGTAGTCCCCGGCGGACTAGCGGGGTTGAGACCCAGTACTTC. The chain has TRBV19 and TRBJ2-5; TRBD2 matches 12 bases. Trimming removed 5 bases from V and 5 bases from J; junction bases left unmatched: 9. Germline V gene sequence: CDR1 LNHDA, CDR2 SQIVND (reference sequence). There are 16 residues in the CDR3.

The chain is built from TRBV24-1 and TRBJ1-2; D gene uncertain. Germline values: CDR1 KGHDR, CDR2 SFDVKD. The CDR3 consists of 13 residues. Trimming took off 3 bases at V and 3 bases at J, with 7 bases between the two ends. CDR3 amino acids: CATSDIQDYGYTF. The CDR3, as DNA: TGTGCCACCAGTGATATTCAGGACTATGGCTACACCTTC.

The chain carries TRBV20-1 and TRBJ1-2; a possible D gene is TRBD1 (5 bases). Trimming stripped 2 bases from V and 8 bases from J, with 9 bases between. The CDR3 length is 11 residues. Germline loops: CDR1 DFQATT, CDR2 SNEGSKA (reference sequence). In DNA, the CDR3 is TGCAGTGCTAGACAGGGTTTAGGCTACACCTTC. Translating it yields CSARQGLGYTF.

The rearrangement uses TRBV4-1 and TRBJ1-5; 7 bases fit TRBD1. The V and J ends lost 1 base and 5 bases, in that order; junction bases with no gene match: 5. Germline loops: CDR1 MGHRA, CDR2 YSYEKL. CDR3 length: 15 amino acids. This chain's CDR3 is CASSQVPQGDQPQHF. DNA for the CDR3: TGCGCCAGCAGCCAAGTTCCTCAGGGGGATCAGCCCCAGCATTTT.

The rearrangement links TRBV5-4 to TRBJ1-2; unclear D gene. Germline assignment: CDR1 SGHNT and CDR2 YYREEE (reference sequence). The CDR3 contains 14 residues. With 1 base removed from V and 4 bases from J, the gap between germline ends came to 11 bases. CDR3: CASSLWQAPYGYTF. CDR3 DNA: TGTGCCAGCAGCTTGTGGCAGGCCCCCTATGGCTACACCTTC.

The chain has TRBV18 and TRBJ2-7; TRBD1 aligns across 7 bases. Germline lookup yields CDR1 KGHSH and CDR2 LQKENI. Germline trimming cut 3 bases from V and 5 bases from J; bases unmatched to any gene: 1. The CDR3 extends over 12 amino acids. Written as DNA, the CDR3 is TGTGCCAGCTCACCTGACAGGGACGAGCAGTACTTC. Translation: CASSPDRDEQYF.

The chain is built from TRBV24-1 and TRBJ1-2, with no clear D. The germline V gene encodes CDR1 KGHDR and CDR2 SFDVKD. Trimming stripped 2 bases from V and 4 bases from J, with 10 bases between. There are 14 residues in the CDR3. CDR3 sequence (DNA): TGTGCCACCAGTGATTCGGGGTCTCCCTATGGCTACACCTTC. Its translation: CATSDSGSPYGYTF.

The chain joins TRBV2 to TRBJ1-2; 8 bases line up with TRBD1. Germline CDR1 SNHLY, CDR2 FYNNEI. Trimming at V came to 0 bases and at J to 8 bases, leaving 14 bases not matched to a gene. The CDR3 is 17 amino acids. The CDR3 DNA is TGTGCCAGCAGTGAAGCGCTTGGAACAGGGGGATCCAGGGGCTACACCTTC. It translates to CASSEALGTGGSRGYTF.

The chain couples TRBV10-2 to TRBJ2-3, with 11 positions matching TRBD2. Losses at the gene ends were 0 bases for V and 4 bases for J; bases not matched to a gene: 6. The length of the CDR3 is 17 residues. Germline CDR1 and CDR2: WSHSY and SAAADI. CDR3 sequence: CASSESPSGGIADTQYF. The CDR3 coding sequence is TGCGCCAGCAGTGAGTCTCCTAGCGGGGGGATCGCAGATACGCAGTATTTT.

This clone has a single count. The chain joins TRBV27 to TRBJ2-7; 9 bases align to TRBD2. The germline CDR1 and CDR2 sequences are MNHEY and SMNVEV (reference sequence). The CDR3 runs to 15 residues. J was trimmed by 3 bases and V by 2 bases; bases with no gene match: 5. The CDR3: CASSLASGDLYEQYF. The DNA of the CDR3 is TGTGCCAGCAGTTTAGCTAGCGGGGATCTCTACGAGCAGTACTTC.

The rearrangement joins TRBV7-9 to TRBJ2-1, with D maybe TRBD2 (5 bases). The CDR3 totals 13 residues. Per germline, CDR1 SEHNR and CDR2 FQNEAQ (reference sequence). Trimming removed 8 bases from V and 7 bases from J, with 15 bases in between. In DNA, the CDR3 is TGTGCCAGCCTTAACCGGGGTTTTAATGAGCAGTTCTTC. Translated: CASLNRGFNEQFF.

The chain recombines TRBV2 with TRBJ2-7; 8 bases match TRBD2. V lost 6 bases and J lost 4; bases outside the gene matches: 8. The CDR3 totals 14 residues. From germline, CDR1 is SNHLY and CDR2 FYNNEI. DNA for the CDR3: TGTGCCAGCAGACCGGGGGGGGGCCGGTACGAGCAGTACTTC. Its translation: CASRPGGGRYEQYF.

This clone occurred a few times. This chain uses TRBV19 with TRBJ2-4; TRBD1 matches 7 bases. Germline-derived CDR1 and CDR2 are LNHDA and SQIVND (reference sequence). The CDR3 is 14 amino acids. Trimming cost V 1 base and J 6 bases; bases outside gene matches: 3. This CDR3 is CASSIVGGSNIQYF. CDR3 in DNA: TGTGCCAGTAGTATAGTAGGGGGCTCAAACATTCAGTACTTC.

This clone was counted only a few times. V is TRBV4-1 and J is TRBJ1-3, with 7 bases aligning to TRBD1. Looked up from germline, CDR1 is MGHRA and CDR2 is YSYEKL. J lost 4 bases, V lost 3 bases, and 12 bases had no gene match. The CDR3 sequence is 17 residues long. This CDR3 is CASSHGGGQARGNTIYF. CDR3 DNA: TGCGCCAGCAGCCATGGGGGCGGACAGGCCCGGGGAAACACCATATATTTT.

V and J are TRBV3-1 (or the pseudogene TRBV3-2) and TRBJ2-3; possibly TRBD1 for D (5 bases). CDR1 is LGHDT, CDR2 YNNKEL, per germline (reference sequence). This CDR3 contains 16 residues. The ends were cut back, 4 bases at V and 2 bases at J, with 16 bases in the middle. The chain's CDR3 is CASSPLVGRPTDTQYF. CDR3 bases: TGTGCCAGCAGCCCATTAGTGGGGCGGCCCACAGATACGCAGTATTTT.

The genes are TRBV29-1 and TRBJ1-2; D may be TRBD1 (5 bases). The CDR3 loop spans 13 amino acids. Trimming removed 6 bases from V and 5 bases from J, with 16 bases in between. Germline V gene lookup returns CDR1 SQVTM and CDR2 ANQGSEA. The CDR3 is CSVPGGPGYGYTF. CDR3 coding DNA: TGCAGCGTACCCGGGGGACCGGGGTATGGCTACACCTTC.

V is TRBV5-1 and J is TRBJ1-4; 7 bases are a match to TRBD1. This CDR3 region has 14 residues. The V and J ends lost 6 bases and 8 bases, in that order; junction bases with no gene match: 10. Germline values: CDR1 SGHRS, CDR2 YFSETQ. This chain's CDR3 is CASTLGTVGEKLFF. CDR3 nucleotide sequence: TGCGCCAGCACGCTGGGGACAGTTGGAGAAAAACTGTTTTTT.

The chain recombines TRBV4-1 with TRBJ2-5; 8 nucleotides match TRBD1. With V trimmed by 3 bases and J by 6 bases, 9 bases remained unmatched. This CDR3 region has 15 residues. The germline gives CDR1 MGHRA, CDR2 YSYEKL. The DNA for the CDR3 is TGCGCCAGCAGCCACACCGGGACAGGAACTCAGACCCAGTACTTC. It is translated as CASSHTGTGTQTQYF.

Written as DNA, the CDR3 is TGCGCCAGCAGCCCGGACTTACCCAATGAGCAGTTCTTC. It codes for CASSPDLPNEQFF. The chain joins TRBV5-1 to TRBJ2-1; TRBD2 might be the D (5 bases). Germline V CDR1 and CDR2: SGHRS, YFSETQ. The CDR3 has 13 residues. The V end was cut by 4 bases, the J end by 6 bases, with 11 bases between.

The V call is TRBV3-1 (or the pseudogene TRBV3-2), the J call TRBJ1-3; 8 bases match TRBD1. Germline CDR1 and CDR2: LGHDT and YNNKEL (reference sequence). CDR3 size: 16 residues. The junction had 4 bases not matched to a gene; V was cut back by 1 base and J by 2 bases. Written as DNA, the CDR3 is TGTGCCAGCAGCCAAGTGGCGACAGGGGCTGGAAACACCATATATTTT. Amino acids: CASSQVATGAGNTIYF.

This clone was detected once. V usage is TRBV19 and J usage is TRBJ1-5; perhaps TRBD1 as D (6 bases). The CDR3 spans 14 residues. V was clipped by 1 base and J by 7 bases, with 11 bases between them. CDR1 and CDR2 from the germline V gene are LNHDA and SQIVND (reference sequence). DNA for the CDR3: TGTGCCAGTAGTATAGCAGGGGCAGGGCAGCCCCAGCATTTT. Translation gives CASSIAGAGQPQHF. The full variable domain, completed using reference TRBV19 and TRBJ1-5, is DGGITQSPKYLFRKEGQNVTLSCEQNLNHDAMYWYRQDPGQGLRLIYYSQIVNDFQKGDIAEGYSVSREKKESFPLTVTSAQKNPTAFYLCASSIAGAGQPQHFGDGTRLSIL.

This chain links TRBV5-1 with TRBJ1-1, with unresolved D. The CDR3 length is 13 residues. The germline V gene has CDR1 SGHRS and CDR2 YFSETQ. V lost 1 base, J lost 4 bases, and 8 bases lay in between. The CDR3 here is CASSLISSTEAFF. For the CDR3, the DNA is TGCGCCAGCAGCTTGATTTCCAGCACTGAAGCTTTCTTT.

The chain recombines TRBV5-1 with TRBJ1-4, with D maybe TRBD1 (6 bases). There are 14 residues in the CDR3. V was clipped by 3 bases and J by 10 bases, with 16 bases between them. Germline V gives CDR1 SGHRS, CDR2 YFSETQ. DNA of the CDR3: TGCGCCAGCAGCTGGGACACCCGCCAGGGAAAACTGTTTTTT. Its translation: CASSWDTRQGKLFF.

The V and J genes are TRBV5-1 and TRBJ2-7; 11 bases are a match to TRBD1. V was clipped by 5 bases and J by 6 bases; unmatched bases: 10. This CDR3 contains 15 residues. The germline V gene has CDR1 SGHRS and CDR2 YFSETQ. DNA for the CDR3: TGCGCCAGCAGTATCCTTAGGACAGGGGGCGGCGAGCAGTACTTC. Translation: CASSILRTGGGEQYF.

The CDR3 loop reads CASSWGQGWTEAFF. DNA of the CDR3: TGTGCCAGCAGTTGGGGACAGGGGTGGACTGAAGCTTTCTTT. V usage is TRBV6-2 or TRBV6-3 and J usage is TRBJ1-1; 10 bases fit TRBD1. This CDR3 is 14 amino acids long. The germline CDR1 and CDR2 sequences are MNHEY and SVGEGT. V shed 4 bases, J shed 5 bases, and the junction held 4 bases outside the gene matches.

The rearrangement joins TRBV6-2 or TRBV6-3 to TRBJ2-5, with 7 nucleotides matching TRBD2. CDR1 is MNHEY, CDR2 SVGEGT, per germline. V shed 2 bases, J shed 4 bases, and the junction held 7 bases outside the gene matches. The CDR3 is made up of 15 amino acids. CDR3 sequence (DNA): TGTGCCAGCAGTTACGGAGGGACTACTAGAGAGACCCAGTACTTC. Its protein product is CASSYGGTTRETQYF.

Details on this clone: One junction end disagrees with the germline gene, perhaps due to a read error. This chain joins TRBV5-1 and TRBJ2-3; 9 bases fit TRBD2. The V gene's germline CDR1 is SGHRS and CDR2 YFSETQ. CDR3 length: 17 residues. This CDR3 reads CARSLGGGALFTDTQYF. The CDR3 DNA reads TGCGCCCGCAGCTTGGGCGGGGGGGCTTTGTTCACAGATACGCAGTATTTT. Full variable domain (missing parts from reference TRBV5-1 and TRBJ2-3): KAGVTQTPRYLIKTRGQQVTLSCSPISGHRSVSWYQQTPGQGLQFLFEYFSETQRNKGNFPGRFSGRQFSNSRSEMNVSTLELGDSALYLCARSLGGGALFTDTQYFGPGTRLTVL.

This clone was seen a single time. The J gene is TRBJ1-1, the V gene TRBV27; weak D call: TRBD1 (6 bases). Trimming took off 7 bases at V and 4 bases at J, with 16 bases between the two ends. Germline V gene sequence: CDR1 MNHEY, CDR2 SMNVEV (reference sequence). The CDR3 length is 14 residues. The CDR3 bases are TGTGCCAGCAACAAGAACAGGGTAAGCACTGAAGCTTTCTTT. Its protein is CASNKNRVSTEAFF.

This chain connects TRBV18 to TRBJ1-1, with 7 bases aligning to TRBD1. Unmatched junction bases numbered 2, after V lost 3 bases and J lost 1 base. CDR1 and CDR2 (germline): KGHSH, LQKENI. The CDR3 has 14 residues. This CDR3 is CASSPGQQNTEAFF. The CDR3 DNA reads as TGTGCCAGCTCACCGGGACAGCAGAACACTGAAGCTTTCTTT.